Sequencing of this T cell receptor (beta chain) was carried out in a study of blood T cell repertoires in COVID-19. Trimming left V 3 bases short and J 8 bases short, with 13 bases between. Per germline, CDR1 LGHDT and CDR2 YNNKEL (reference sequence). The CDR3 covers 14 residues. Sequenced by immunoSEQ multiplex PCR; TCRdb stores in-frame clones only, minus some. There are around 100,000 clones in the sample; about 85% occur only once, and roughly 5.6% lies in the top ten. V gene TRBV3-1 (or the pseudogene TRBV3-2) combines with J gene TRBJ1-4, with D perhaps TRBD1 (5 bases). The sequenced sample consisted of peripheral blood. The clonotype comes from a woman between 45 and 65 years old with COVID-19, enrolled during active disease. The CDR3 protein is CASSHKQAGEKLFF. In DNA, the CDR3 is TGTGCCAGCAGCCATAAACAGGCAGGCGAAAAACTGTTTTTT.